This T cell receptor (beta chain) was captured in a study of technical replicates of blood from a handful of donors. Sequencing used immunoSEQ multiplex PCR; TCRdb keeps in-frame clones, though not all of them. The sample holds nearly 95,000 clones, almost 97% seen once. The CDR3 consists of 16 residues. Germline values: CDR1 MNHNY, CDR2 SVGAGI (reference sequence). J gave up 4 bases and V 4 bases, and 10 bases lay outside the gene matches. J is TRBJ2-5 and V is TRBV6-6; 9 bases are a match to TRBD1. Sequenced input: T cells isolated from PBMCs. The sequence derives from a human donor in good health. CDR3 sequence: CASSLTGTGILETQYF. CDR3 DNA sequence: TGTGCCAGCAGTTTAACCGGGACAGGGATTTTAGAGACCCAGTACTTC.